Shown below are 31 T cell receptor beta chains from a single sample sequenced in a study of T-cell reconstitution after alpha-beta-depleted transplantation in children. Unique molecular identifiers were incorporated when the TCRbeta library was constructed. TCRdb redid the calling of the PCR reads with MiXCR, one entry per CDR3 protein. The sample holds about 300,000 distinct CDR3 sequences; around 10% are singletons and the top ten take less than 8%. The sample consisted of PBMCs, taken before TCRalphabeta/CD19-depleted stem cell transplant. These receptors came from a boy in the first two years of life with acute myeloid leukemia, due to receive a stem cell transplant.

This clonotype was counted at least ten times. V usage is TRBV29-1 and J usage is TRBJ2-5; D unresolved. V was cut by 6 bases and J by 1 base, with 12 bases left in between. Germline loops: CDR1 SQVTM, CDR2 ANQGSEA. This CDR3 has 13 amino acids. The CDR3, as DNA: TGCAGCGTCGGGCAGGTCCTCCAAGAGACCCAGTACTTC. It specifies CSVGQVLQETQYF.

This clonotype was recorded at least ten times. The V call is TRBV7-8, the J call TRBJ2-3, with 7 bases lining up with TRBD2. The J segment lost 0 bases and the V segment lost 1 base, leaving 4 bases of the junction unmatched. Germline-derived CDR1 and CDR2 are SGHVS and FQNEAQ. This CDR3 region has 16 residues. The CDR3 protein is CASSLGRDYSTDTQYF. In DNA, the CDR3 is TGTGCCAGCAGCTTAGGCCGGGACTACAGCACAGATACGCAGTATTTT.

The chain couples TRBV5-5 to TRBJ1-5; 9 bases agree with TRBD1. The CDR3 is 16 residues long. V lost 4 bases to trimming and J lost 6 bases; unmatched junction nucleotides: 11. CDR1 and CDR2 (germline): SGHKS, YYEKEE (reference sequence). The CDR3 DNA is TGTGCCAGCAGCACGGGGACAGGGACGCGTAGTCAGCCCCAGCATTTT. Amino acids: CASSTGTGTRSQPQHF.

This clonotype was seen many times. The rearrangement links TRBV4-3 to TRBJ1-3; D is uncertain. This CDR3 is built from 15 residues. The V and J ends lost 5 bases and 0 bases respectively, with 11 bases between them. Per germline, CDR1 LGHNA and CDR2 YSLEER. The CDR3 coding sequence is TGCGCCAGCAGCTTAGACCTTAGCTCTGGAAACACCATATATTTT. This codes for CASSLDLSSGNTIYF.

This clonotype showed up many times. The chain uses TRBV5-1 and TRBJ2-5; 11 bases are shared with TRBD1. The CDR3 has 16 amino acids. Germline V gives CDR1 SGHRS, CDR2 YFSETQ. The J segment lost 5 bases and the V segment lost 2 bases, leaving 8 bases of the junction unmatched. The CDR3 region is CASSLTSGTGGETQYF. The CDR3 region has the DNA TGCGCCAGCAGCTTAACCTCCGGGACAGGGGGGGAGACCCAGTACTTC.

In regard to this clonotype: This may be a read error, as it is one base from a much larger clone. The rearrangement links TRBV4-3 to TRBJ2-7, with 9 bases that match TRBD1. The CDR3 length is 16 residues. Germline loops: CDR1 LGHNA, CDR2 YSLEER. Trimming took 3 bases from V and 3 from J; bases not matched to a gene: 9. Here the CDR3 reads CASSQGLTGGGYEQYF. The CDR3 region has the DNA TGCGCCAGCAGCCAGGGCCTGACAGGGGGAGGCTACGAGCAGTACTTC.

This clonotype was seen many times. This chain uses TRBV12-3 or TRBV12-4 with TRBJ2-7; D uncertain. This CDR3 spans 13 amino acids. V was trimmed by 6 bases and J by 1 base, leaving 10 bases between them. CDR3 amino acids: CASSPGFSYEQYF. The CDR3 DNA reads as TGTGCCAGCAGCCCTGGGTTTTCCTACGAGCAGTACTTC.

This clonotype was seen repeatedly, ten times or more. This chain connects TRBV28 to TRBJ1-1; D is unclear. The CDR3 is 13 amino acids. V was shortened by 4 bases and J by 7 bases, with 13 bases between the two germline ends. Germline loops: CDR1 MDHEN, CDR2 SYDVKM. CDR3 sequence (DNA): TGTGCCAGCAGTTCCCATGGACTGGGTGAAGCTTTCTTT. Translated, it gives CASSSHGLGEAFF.

This clonotype was picked up many times. The V gene is TRBV10-3, the J gene TRBJ2-3; D is unresolved. Germline V gene lookup returns CDR1 ENHRY and CDR2 SYGVKD. This CDR3 has 16 amino acids. The V and J ends lost 4 bases and 2 bases respectively, with 16 bases between them. This chain's CDR3 is CAISALLSGSTDTQYF. In nucleotides, the CDR3 is TGTGCCATCAGTGCCCTTTTGTCAGGATCCACAGATACGCAGTATTTT.

Ten or more counts support this clonotype. V gene TRBV10-3 combines with J gene TRBJ1-5; 8 positions agree with TRBD1. Germline lookup yields CDR1 ENHRY and CDR2 SYGVKD. The CDR3 is 14 residues long. Losses at the gene ends were 4 bases for V and 7 bases for J; bases not matched to a gene: 6. CDR3 nucleotides: TGTGCCATCAGTGGCGGACAGGGATTCCAGCCCCAGCATTTT. This codes for CAISGGQGFQPQHF.

The chain's CDR3 is CASSLRLAGVSYEQYF. In nucleotides, the CDR3 is TGTGCCAGCAGCTTACGGCTAGCGGGAGTCTCCTACGAGCAGTACTTC. J is TRBJ2-7 and V is TRBV7-7; 10 bases are shared with TRBD2. CDR1 SSHAT and CDR2 FNYEAQ come from the germline V gene (reference sequence). CDR3 size: 16 residues. Unmatched junction bases numbered 4, after V lost 2 bases and J lost 0 bases.

This clonotype was seen many times. V gene TRBV7-9 combines with J gene TRBJ2-4; possibly TRBD2 for D (6 bases). The V end was cut by 3 bases, the J end by 0 bases, with 12 bases between. Germline loops: CDR1 SEHNR, CDR2 FQNEAQ (reference sequence). The CDR3 sequence is 16 residues long. The CDR3 loop is CASSFPEGIAKNIQYF. The CDR3 coding sequence is TGTGCCAGCAGCTTCCCGGAGGGGATAGCCAAAAACATTCAGTACTTC.

The chain has TRBV12-5 and TRBJ2-2; tentatively, D is TRBD1 (5 bases). Germline assignment: CDR1 LGHNT and CDR2 FRNRAP. V was cut by 5 bases and J by 1 base, with 8 bases left in between. This CDR3 has 14 residues. The CDR3 protein is CASGIQVNTGELFF. CDR3 DNA: TGTGCTAGTGGTATACAGGTGAACACCGGGGAGCTGTTTTTT.

About this clonotype itself: In this CDR3 the conserved last residue, phenylalanine or tryptophan, is missing, so a read error is likely. V is TRBV27 and J is TRBJ1-1; D is perhaps TRBD1 (5 bases). The V end was cut by 2 bases, the J end by 7 bases, with 17 bases between. The CDR3 sequence is 15 residues long. The V gene's germline CDR1 is MNHEY and CDR2 SMNVEV (reference sequence). CDR3 coding DNA: TGTGCCAGCAGTTTACGGGGCAGGGTCAGCGGTGAAGCTTTCTCT. As protein: CASSLRGRVSGEAFS.

This clonotype came up a few times. Likely a read error: the CDR3 ends without its conserved phenylalanine or tryptophan. The DNA is omitted, as the CDR3 cannot be located on it reliably, and the CDR3 follows TCRdb's listing. The genes are TRBV12-3 or TRBV12-4 and TRBJ2-7; the table calls TRBD1, which could not be checked here. The CDR3 length is 12 residues, termini included. The CDR3 protein is CASSLYGTALRL.

CDR3 in DNA: TGTGCCAGCAGCTTAGCCTCTTGGAAAGCTTTCTTT. It is translated as CASSLASWKAFF. The chain uses TRBV7-9 and TRBJ1-1, with D uncertain. Germline V gene lookup returns CDR1 SEHNR and CDR2 FQNEAQ (reference sequence). V lost 0 bases, J lost 9 bases, and 8 bases lay in between. This CDR3 region has 12 residues.

This clonotype was seen more than once but under ten times. The V gene is TRBV12-5, the J gene TRBJ1-3; D unresolved. The CDR3 is made up of 16 amino acids. In germline, CDR1 is LGHNT, CDR2 FRNRAP. Trimming shortened V by 5 bases and J by 0 bases, and 14 bases separated the two germline ends. The CDR3 reads CASGLDFTSSGNTIYF. For the CDR3, the DNA is TGTGCTAGTGGTCTGGACTTCACCTCCTCTGGAAACACCATATATTTT.

This clonotype was recorded at least ten times. The gene calls are TRBV6-1 and TRBJ2-7; D remains ambiguous. The V and J ends lost 6 bases and 2 bases respectively, with 14 bases between them. CDR1 and CDR2 (germline): MNHNS, SASEGT. CDR3 length: 14 residues. The CDR3 here is CASSTPHGTYEQYF. The CDR3 coding sequence is TGTGCCAGCAGCACCCCACACGGAACCTACGAGCAGTACTTC.

This clonotype was found many times. V is TRBV4-3 and J is TRBJ1-4; tentative D call: TRBD1 (6 bases). This CDR3 region has 18 residues. Germline CDR1 is LGHNA and CDR2 is YSLEER. V lost 0 bases, J lost 3 bases, and 17 bases lay in between. CDR3 nucleotides: TGCGCCAGCAGCCAAGACACCCTCGACAGGCTGGCTAATGAAAAACTGTTTTTT. It codes for CASSQDTLDRLANEKLFF.

This clonotype was counted only a few times. V is TRBV20-1 and J is TRBJ2-3; perhaps TRBD1 as D (9 bases). The germline CDR1 and CDR2 sequences are DFQATT and SNEGSKA (reference sequence). The CDR3 has 19 amino acids. Trimming took 3 bases from V and 7 from J, leaving 32 bases between them. CDR3 sequence reads: CSASGGQGLQAGVGNTQYF. CDR3 nucleotide sequence: TGCAGTGCTAGTGGCGGACAGGGGTTACAAGCGGGAGTAGGAAATACGCAGTATTTT.

For this clonotype: A much larger clone lies a single base off, so this may be a read error. The chain links TRBV6-1 to TRBJ2-1; 14 positions agree with TRBD2. Looked up from germline, CDR1 is MNHNS and CDR2 is SASEGT. This CDR3 comprises 15 residues. The chain's CDR3 is CASSTGLAGAHERFF. CDR3 DNA sequence: TGTGCCAGCAGTACGGGACTAGCGGGAGCCCATGAGCGGTTCTTC.

This clonotype was observed many times. The V gene is TRBV9, the J gene TRBJ2-3; D is unclear. The CDR3 length is 14 residues. The germline CDR1 and CDR2 sequences are SGDLS and YYNGEE. Trimming removed 3 bases at V and 2 bases at J, with 10 bases between. The CDR3 DNA is TGTGCCAGCAGCGCACCAGAGCTCACAGATACGCAGTATTTT. It encodes CASSAPELTDTQYF.

There are many counts of this clonotype. J is TRBJ2-7 and V is TRBV6-5; 10 bases are shared with TRBD1. The CDR3 totals 13 residues. The V gene's germline CDR1 is MNHEY and CDR2 SVGAGI. Trimming took 5 bases from V and 5 from J; bases not matched to a gene: 3. CDR3 loop: CASSPGTGDEQYF. Here the CDR3 DNA reads TGTGCCAGCAGTCCCGGGACAGGGGACGAGCAGTACTTC.

This clonotype was detected ten times or more. The chain uses TRBV3-1 and TRBJ2-5, with D perhaps TRBD1 (5 bases). CDR1 is LGHDT and CDR2 is YNNKEL in the germline V gene (reference sequence). The CDR3 consists of 15 residues. Between the trimmed V and J ends, which lost 1 base and 4 bases, there was a span of 13 bases. The chain's CDR3 is CASSQASQAGETQYF. The DNA for the CDR3 is TGTGCCAGCAGCCAAGCTTCACAGGCCGGAGAGACCCAGTACTTC.

Ten or more counts support this clonotype. Compared with germline, one end of the junction differs, possibly owing to a read error. Here the CDR3 DNA reads TGTGCCAGCAGCTTAGGGGCCGCAACTAATGAAAAACTGTTTTTT. It codes for CASSLGAATNEKLFF. The chain joins TRBV5-1 to TRBJ1-4; maybe TRBD1 (5 bases). The germline gives CDR1 SGHRS, CDR2 YFSETQ. The CDR3 extends over 15 amino acids. The full variable domain, with the rest looked up from reference TRBV5-1 and TRBJ1-4, is KAGVTQTPRYLIKTRGQQVTLSCSPISGHRSVSWYQQTPGQGLQFLFEYFSETQRNKGNFPGRFSGRQFSNSRSEMNVSTLELGDSALYLCASSLGAATNEKLFFGSGTQLSVL.

In this sample, this clonotype turned up many times. The chain couples TRBV15 to TRBJ2-7, with 8 bases that match TRBD2. The V gene end was trimmed by 1 base and the J gene end by 6 bases; junction bases not matched to a gene: 8. CDR3 length equals 15 residues. Germline V CDR1 and CDR2: LNHNV, YYDKDF (reference sequence). DNA of the CDR3: TGTGCCACCAGCAGAGGTCTAAGCGGGAGTCCCGAGCAGTACTTC. It encodes CATSRGLSGSPEQYF.

In its sample, this clonotype was seen many times. V and J are TRBV9 and TRBJ2-7; D gene ambiguous. The CDR3 covers 13 residues. The germline CDR1 and CDR2 sequences are SGDLS and YYNGEE. Trimming shortened V by 1 base and J by 3 bases, and 8 bases separated the two germline ends. Here the CDR3 reads CASSVRPDYEQYF. In DNA, the CDR3 is TGTGCCAGCAGCGTAAGACCGGACTACGAGCAGTACTTC.

This clonotype was recorded at least ten times. The chain couples TRBV12-3 or TRBV12-4 to TRBJ2-7; TRBD1 or TRBD2 may be the D gene (5 bases each). Trimming cost V 5 bases and J 5 bases, with 10 bases left between them. The CDR3 runs 12 residues. The CDR3 protein is CASSGTYHEQYF. The DNA for the CDR3 is TGTGCCAGCAGTGGGACGTACCACGAGCAGTACTTC.

The table lists this clonotype with many counts. The chain has TRBV20-1 and TRBJ2-5; D ambiguous. V lost 2 bases and J lost 1, with 14 bases in between. Germline V gene data show CDR1 as DFQATT and CDR2 as SNEGSKA (reference sequence). CDR3 length: 15 residues. This CDR3 is CSARNERVFQETQYF. The CDR3 region has the DNA TGCAGTGCTAGAAACGAGCGCGTCTTCCAAGAGACCCAGTACTTC.

This chain links TRBV14 with TRBJ2-3, with D tentatively TRBD1 (6 bases). V lost 0 bases to trimming and J lost 5 bases, with 9 bases between them. Germline lookup yields CDR1 SGHDN and CDR2 FVKESK. This CDR3 has 14 residues. This CDR3 is CASSQDHRVDTQYF. The DNA for the CDR3 is TGTGCCAGCAGCCAAGATCACAGGGTAGATACGCAGTATTTT.

This clonotype was detected ten times or more. V usage is TRBV25-1 and J usage is TRBJ1-6; possibly TRBD1 for D (5 bases). The germline CDR1 and CDR2 sequences are MGHDK and SYGVNS. Trimming left V 5 bases short and J 7 bases short, with 12 bases between. The CDR3 is made up of 14 amino acids. CDR3 region: CASSRDGSNSPLHF. The CDR3 nucleotides read TGTGCCAGCAGTAGGGACGGATCGAATTCACCCCTCCACTTT.